Described below is a single T cell receptor beta chain sequence and its context. The data derive from a study of blood T cell repertoires in COVID-19. The protocol was immunoSEQ multiplex PCR, while the TCRdb copy is restricted to in-frame clones and leaves out a portion. The sample comprises more than 100,000 clones, around 89% of which are singletons, and 3.8% rests with the top ten. CDR1 is ENHRY, CDR2 SYGVKD, per germline. The CDR3 contains 14 residues. With V trimmed by 5 bases and J by 6 bases, 3 bases remained unmatched. This TCR came from a woman aged 55 to 70 with COVID-19, enrolled during active disease. Sequencing was done on a sample of peripheral blood. The chain links TRBV10-3 to TRBJ1-4; 10 bases map to TRBD1. The chain's CDR3 is CAISPGQGHEKLFF. CDR3 bases: TGTGCCATCAGTCCGGGACAGGGGCATGAAAAACTGTTTTTT.